These 21 T cell receptor beta chains were all obtained from the same sample, sequenced in a study of cytomegalovirus exposure and HLA in healthy donors. It was with 60 Vbeta and 13 Jbeta primers that the PCR ran. The method was immunoSEQ multiplex PCR; TCRdb's version includes in-frame clones alone and lacks a portion of them. The sample records under 200,000 clones, around 72% being singletons. Material for sequencing was PBMCs. The receptors originated from a woman aged 50 to 65 in good health and CMV-seropositive.

The sample holds one count of this clone. The J gene is TRBJ1-3, the V gene TRBV7-3; 8 nucleotides agree with TRBD1. Trimming at V came to 4 bases and at J to 10 bases, leaving 6 bases not matched to a gene. Per germline, CDR1 SGHTA and CDR2 FQGTGA. This CDR3 contains 13 residues. This chain's CDR3 is CASSYGQGATIYF. For the CDR3, the DNA is TGTGCCAGCAGCTATGGACAGGGAGCGACCATATATTTT.

This clone showed up just a few times. V gene TRBV7-8 combines with J gene TRBJ1-3, with 9 positions matching TRBD1. J was trimmed by 4 bases and V by 5 bases; bases with no gene match: 12. This CDR3 has 17 amino acids. Germline CDR1 and CDR2: SGHVS and FQNEAQ. Here the CDR3 reads CASSAGTGKEGGNTIYF. In DNA, the CDR3 is TGTGCCAGCAGCGCCGGGACAGGGAAGGAAGGCGGAAACACCATATATTTT. The full variable domain, completed using reference TRBV7-8 and TRBJ1-3, is GAGVSQSPRYKVAKRGQDVALRCDPISGHVSLFWYQQALGQGPEFLTYFQNEAQLDKSGLPSDRFFAERPEGSVSTLKIQRTQQEDSAVYLCASSAGTGKEGGNTIYFGEGSWLTVV.

The DNA of the CDR3 is TGTGCCAGCAGCCCGACGACAGCTAACTATGGCTACACCTTC. The encoded protein is CASSPTTANYGYTF. The gene calls are TRBV9 and TRBJ1-2; maybe TRBD1 (5 bases). V was pared by 4 bases and J by 0 bases, with 10 bases between. The CDR3 contains 14 residues. Germline V lookup: CDR1 SGDLS, CDR2 YYNGEE.

The chain employs TRBV27 and TRBJ1-3; D unresolved. The CDR3 contains 13 residues. In germline, CDR1 is MNHEY, CDR2 SMNVEV (reference sequence). The V end was cut by 6 bases, the J end by 3 bases, with 9 bases between. The CDR3 DNA follows: TGTGCCAGCAGGCGCGATATTGGAAACACCATATATTTT. Translated: CASRRDIGNTIYF.

This clone has a handful of counts. The chain carries TRBV19 and TRBJ1-2; D is unclear. Germline V gene data show CDR1 as LNHDA and CDR2 as SQIVND (reference sequence). This CDR3 has 12 residues. Trimming removed 5 bases at V and 1 base at J, with 5 bases between. The chain's CDR3 is CASSFLNYGYTF. The CDR3, as DNA: TGTGCCAGTAGTTTCCTTAACTATGGCTACACCTTC.

The chain employs TRBV7-2 and TRBJ1-1; D is unclear. CDR3 size: 15 residues. CDR1 is SGHTA, CDR2 FQGNSA, per germline. Deletions cut 0 bases from V and 12 bases from J, with 20 bases between. The CDR3 sequence is CASSLAAEHLGWPFF. Here the CDR3 DNA reads TGTGCCAGCAGCTTAGCGGCAGAGCACCTCGGGTGGCCTTTCTTT.

This clone appeared a few times. This chain joins TRBV4-3 and TRBJ2-1, with TRBD1 as a possible D gene (8 bases). The germline CDR1 and CDR2 sequences are LGHNA and YSLEER. V lost 4 bases and J lost 7, with 20 bases in between. There are 16 residues in the CDR3. The CDR3 reads CASSPKAGQGGNEQFF. The CDR3 bases are TGCGCCAGCAGCCCGAAAGCCGGACAGGGAGGGAATGAGCAGTTCTTC.

The CDR3: CASSTKLAHSNTGELFF. The CDR3, as DNA: TGCGCCAGCAGCACTAAACTAGCCCACTCGAACACCGGGGAGCTGTTTTTT. The rearrangement uses TRBV5-1 and TRBJ2-2; possibly TRBD2 for D (6 bases). The CDR3 sequence is 17 residues long. Germline CDR1 reads SGHRS; CDR2 reads YFSETQ. V lost 4 bases and J 0 bases, leaving 16 bases between the germline ends.

The chain is built from TRBV5-1 and TRBJ2-3; perhaps TRBD2 as D (5 bases). Trimming removed 4 bases at V and 5 bases at J, with 14 bases between. CDR1 SGHRS and CDR2 YFSETQ come from the germline V gene. CDR3 size: 14 residues. CDR3 residues: CASSPTSFIDTQYF. As DNA, the CDR3 is TGCGCCAGCAGCCCCACTAGTTTTATAGATACGCAGTATTTT.

Regarding this clone: The same CDR3 is also encoded by other DNA sequences in this sample. This chain links TRBV9 with TRBJ2-5, with D possibly TRBD1 on 6 matching bases. The CDR3 has 15 residues. CDR1 and CDR2 from the germline V gene are SGDLS and YYNGEE. V was shortened by 0 bases and J by 2 bases, with 11 bases between the two germline ends. The CDR3 protein is CASSVGQGLQETQYF. DNA of the CDR3: TGTGCCAGCAGCGTAGGGCAGGGGCTGCAAGAGACCCAGTACTTC. Supplemented by reference TRBV9 and TRBJ2-5, the full variable domain reads DSGVTQTPKHLITATGQRVTLRCSPRSGDLSVYWYQQSLDQGLQFLIQYYNGEERAKGNILERFSAQQFPDLHSELNLSSLELGDSALYFCASSVGQGLQETQYFGPGTRLLVL.

The chain uses TRBV5-4 and TRBJ2-3, with 8 nucleotides matching TRBD2. In germline, CDR1 is SGHNT, CDR2 YYREEE (reference sequence). The V and J ends lost 2 bases and 2 bases, in that order; junction bases with no gene match: 4. The CDR3 sequence is 15 residues long. CDR3: CASSFLAGDTDTQYF. The CDR3 coding sequence is TGTGCCAGCAGCTTTCTAGCGGGCGACACAGATACGCAGTATTTT.

The rearrangement links TRBV4-3 to TRBJ1-3; D is unresolved. The CDR3 length is 15 residues. Deletions cut 0 bases from V and 2 bases from J, with 8 bases between. The germline CDR1 and CDR2 sequences are LGHNA and YSLEER. The CDR3 coding sequence is TGCGCCAGCAGCCAAGATTTGTCTGCTGGAAACACCATATATTTT. Its protein product is CASSQDLSAGNTIYF.

The V call is TRBV7-9, the J call TRBJ2-3, with D tentatively TRBD2 (5 bases). In germline, CDR1 is SEHNR, CDR2 FQNEAQ (reference sequence). The CDR3 covers 12 residues. The V end lost 3 bases, the J end lost 6 bases, and 7 bases lay between the germline ends. CDR3 region: CASSLEDDTQYF. The CDR3 DNA reads as TGTGCCAGCAGCTTGGAGGATGATACGCAGTATTTT.

This chain joins TRBV7-6 and TRBJ1-4; D gene unclear. There are 15 residues in the CDR3. CDR1 SGHVS and CDR2 FNYEAQ come from the germline V gene. Trimming removed 4 bases from V and 6 bases from J, with 15 bases in between. The CDR3 region has the DNA TGTGCCAGCAGCTCCACCGTCGCGGTTGATGAAAAACTGTTTTTT. It codes for CASSSTVAVDEKLFF. Full variable domain (rest looked up from reference TRBV7-6 and TRBJ1-4): GAGVSQSPRYKVTKRGQDVALRCDPISGHVSLYWYRQALGQGPEFLTYFNYEAQQDKSGLPNDRFSAERPEGSISTLTIQRTEQRDSAMYRCASSSTVAVDEKLFFGSGTQLSVL.

The chain has TRBV28 and TRBJ1-1; TRBD1 might be the D (6 bases). This CDR3 region has 15 residues. The V end was cut by 1 base, the J end by 3 bases, with 12 bases between. The germline V gene has CDR1 MDHEN and CDR2 SYDVKM. CDR3 in amino acids: CASSLFRGWDTEAFF. The CDR3 DNA reads TGTGCCAGCAGTTTATTCAGGGGTTGGGACACTGAAGCTTTCTTT.

The rearrangement joins TRBV5-6 to TRBJ1-4; the match to TRBD1 covers 7 bases. V lost 3 bases and J lost 4; bases outside the gene matches: 6. Germline V gene lookup returns CDR1 SGHDT and CDR2 YYEEEE. The CDR3 extends over 15 amino acids. CDR3 sequence: CASSYGQARNEKLFF. CDR3 in DNA: TGTGCCAGCAGCTATGGACAGGCCCGTAATGAAAAACTGTTTTTT.

The V call is TRBV7-9, the J call TRBJ2-7; 8 nucleotides line up with TRBD2. Trimming took 5 bases from V and 9 from J; bases not matched to a gene: 18. This CDR3 is built from 16 residues. Germline CDR1 and CDR2: SEHNR and FQNEAQ (reference sequence). CDR3 in DNA: TGTGCCAGCAGCCGTTCTAACCGGGAGGGAAGGCAAGGGCAGTACTTC. This sequence encodes CASSRSNREGRQGQYF.

The CDR3 sequence is CASKRGFKNEKLFF. The CDR3 coding sequence is TGTGCCAGCAAAAGGGGGTTCAAGAATGAAAAACTGTTTTTT. The chain links TRBV6-5 to TRBJ1-4; perhaps TRBD1 as D (6 bases). The CDR3 is made up of 14 amino acids. Germline values: CDR1 MNHEY, CDR2 SVGAGI. The V and J ends lost 7 bases and 5 bases respectively, with 14 bases between them.

This chain joins TRBV18 and TRBJ2-5; D might be TRBD1 (6 bases). The V end was cut by 2 bases, the J end by 0 bases, with 7 bases between. There are 14 residues in the CDR3. The germline gives CDR1 KGHSH, CDR2 LQKENI. The CDR3 coding sequence is TGTGCCAGCTCACCAACAGGGAACCAAGAGACCCAGTACTTC. This sequence encodes CASSPTGNQETQYF.

For the CDR3, the DNA is TGTGCCAGCAGCTTAGAGGGGGCTTGGAACACTGAAGCTTTCTTT. Translating gives CASSLEGAWNTEAFF. The chain links TRBV7-2 to TRBJ1-1; 7 bases fit TRBD1. Germline V gives CDR1 SGHTA, CDR2 FQGNSA. CDR3 length: 15 amino acids. With V trimmed by 1 base and J by 1 base, 3 bases remained unmatched.

This clone was detected once. This chain joins TRBV28 and TRBJ2-3; TRBD1 agrees at 7 bases. This CDR3 is built from 13 residues. V dropped 7 bases and J dropped 2; count of bases not matched to a gene: 3. The germline V gene has CDR1 MDHEN and CDR2 SYDVKM. This CDR3 is CASKEGATDTQYF. The CDR3 coding sequence is TGTGCCAGCAAAGAGGGGGCCACAGATACGCAGTATTTT.